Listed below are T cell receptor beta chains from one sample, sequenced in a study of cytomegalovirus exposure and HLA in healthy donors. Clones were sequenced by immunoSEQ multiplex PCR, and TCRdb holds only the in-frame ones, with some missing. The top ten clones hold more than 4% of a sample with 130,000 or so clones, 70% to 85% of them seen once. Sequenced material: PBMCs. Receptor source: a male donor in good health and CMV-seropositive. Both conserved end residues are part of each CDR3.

CDR3aa: CASSPYGNEKLFF
v_gene: TRBV4-1
j_gene: TRBJ1-4

CDR3aa: CASSATRIPSYEQYF
v_gene: TRBV6-1
j_gene: TRBJ2-7

CDR3aa: CSASTGTYEQHF
v_gene: TRBV29-1
j_gene: TRBJ2-7

CDR3aa: CATGGGNQPQHF
v_gene: TRBV6-1
j_gene: TRBJ1-5

CDR3aa: CASSQDAGTYEQYF
v_gene: TRBV4-1
j_gene: TRBJ2-7

CDR3aa: CSATRRTEAFF
v_gene: TRBV20-1
j_gene: TRBJ1-1

CDR3aa: CASSYRGQGANYGYTF
v_gene: TRBV6-5
j_gene: TRBJ1-2

CDR3aa: CASSFPGGAGADTQYF
v_gene: TRBV27
j_gene: TRBJ2-3

CDR3aa: CSVGQGVGTEAFF
v_gene: TRBV29-1
j_gene: TRBJ1-1

CDR3aa: CSVDSPRQGETQYF
v_gene: TRBV29-1
j_gene: TRBJ2-5

CDR3aa: CASSFDFGLAGYEQYF
v_gene: TRBV5-4
j_gene: NA

CDR3aa: CASSYPGQSNQPQHF
v_gene: TRBV28
j_gene: TRBJ1-5

CDR3aa: CASSQEESTNEKLFF
v_gene: TRBV4-1
j_gene: TRBJ1-4

CDR3aa: CASSQDPTLADTQYF
v_gene: TRBV4-1
j_gene: TRBJ2-3

CDR3aa: CASSIGPGGRADTQYF
v_gene: TRBV19
j_gene: TRBJ2-3

CDR3aa: CASSPGLAVNTGELFF
v_gene: TRBV5-4
j_gene: TRBJ2-2

CDR3aa: CASSLGAGGTTEAFF
v_gene: TRBV5-1
j_gene: TRBJ1-1

CDR3aa: CAISESESGGFTPYNEQFF
v_gene: TRBV10-3
j_gene: TRBJ2-1

CDR3aa: CASARTSGGGEQFF
v_gene: TRBV27
j_gene: TRBJ2-1

CDR3aa: CASSLEQGGYTF
v_gene: TRBV7-9
j_gene: TRBJ1-2

CDR3aa: CAWSVGGSKNSQYF
v_gene: TRBV30
j_gene: TRBJ2-4

CDR3aa: CASSLFAGPILYEQYF
v_gene: TRBV28
j_gene: TRBJ2-7

CDR3aa: CASSLVVRASGIPYEQYF
v_gene: TRBV7-8
j_gene: NA

CDR3aa: CASSSPDRGHEQFF
v_gene: TRBV2
j_gene: TRBJ2-1

CDR3aa: CASSGQVDCGHTF
v_gene: TRBV28
j_gene: TRBJ1-2

CDR3aa: CASSIIAGGNGYTF
v_gene: TRBV19
j_gene: TRBJ1-2

CDR3aa: CASSLTGDTEAFF
v_gene: TRBV7-9
j_gene: TRBJ1-1

CDR3aa: CASSPPVAGGFAEAFF
v_gene: TRBV5-4
j_gene: TRBJ1-1

CDR3aa: CASSQRSGGWNGELFF
v_gene: TRBV14
j_gene: TRBJ2-2

CDR3aa: CASSFSGDGNEQFF
v_gene: TRBV7-2
j_gene: TRBJ2-1

CDR3aa: CASSLQGIITEAFF
v_gene: TRBV5-8
j_gene: TRBJ1-1

CDR3aa: CASSQEYRGASNEQFF
v_gene: TRBV4-2
j_gene: TRBJ2-1

CDR3aa: CATSMKAGGVEQYF
v_gene: TRBV15
j_gene: TRBJ2-7

CDR3aa: CASSLGPQGQYEQYF
v_gene: TRBV11-2
j_gene: TRBJ2-7

CDR3aa: CASSTQGAGTEAFF
v_gene: TRBV11-2
j_gene: TRBJ1-1

CDR3aa: CASTRWTSGPSYEQYF
v_gene: TRBV10-1
j_gene: TRBJ2-7

CDR3aa: CASTPVSMNTEAFF
v_gene: TRBV7-9
j_gene: TRBJ1-1

CDR3aa: CASSEDNRSNYGYTF
v_gene: TRBV6-1
j_gene: TRBJ1-2

CDR3aa: CASSTRDREETQYF
v_gene: TRBV19
j_gene: TRBJ2-5

CDR3aa: CSSSTEDRVHYGYTF
v_gene: TRBV7-9
j_gene: TRBJ1-2

CDR3aa: CASVTGANYGYTF
v_gene: TRBV28
j_gene: TRBJ1-2

CDR3aa: CASSYSRVTGELFF
v_gene: TRBV6-5
j_gene: TRBJ2-2

CDR3aa: CASSLVYIEDGYTF
v_gene: TRBV27
j_gene: TRBJ1-2

CDR3aa: CASRGEGSGVNSPLHF
v_gene: TRBV6-6
j_gene: TRBJ1-6

CDR3aa: CASSQVAGGYNEQFF
v_gene: TRBV6-6
j_gene: TRBJ2-1

CDR3aa: CASSLVTFNSPLHF
v_gene: TRBV28
j_gene: TRBJ1-6

CDR3aa: CASRNTVRDSKNSQYF
v_gene: TRBV11-2
j_gene: TRBJ2-4

CDR3aa: CASSLGEAGPPVYDTQYF
v_gene: TRBV7-9
j_gene: TRBJ2-3

CDR3aa: CASSLGGGLQGRTYEQYF
v_gene: TRBV7-9
j_gene: TRBJ2-7

CDR3aa: CASTGKGTSGSYNEQFF
v_gene: TRBV10-1
j_gene: TRBJ2-1

CDR3aa: CASSFGSAQGTVEAFF
v_gene: TRBV5-4
j_gene: TRBJ1-1

CDR3aa: CASIRLAGGGGELFF
v_gene: TRBV19
j_gene: TRBJ2-2

CDR3aa: CASSVDRGLEQYF
v_gene: TRBV5-1
j_gene: TRBJ2-7

CDR3aa: CASSFLRGLAGGNEQFF
v_gene: TRBV27
j_gene: TRBJ2-1

CDR3aa: CASSIQTRGPHEQYF
v_gene: TRBV11-2
j_gene: TRBJ2-7

CDR3aa: CASSIGRTANTEAFF
v_gene: TRBV19
j_gene: TRBJ1-1

CDR3aa: CASSLKRPDRSEQFF
v_gene: TRBV27
j_gene: TRBJ2-1

CDR3aa: CASSGSSYEQYF
v_gene: TRBV6-6
j_gene: TRBJ2-7

CDR3aa: CASSVRGNTEAFF
v_gene: TRBV4-1
j_gene: TRBJ1-1

CDR3aa: CASSLRQNYGYTF
v_gene: TRBV28
j_gene: TRBJ1-2